One and the same sample provided the 28 T cell receptor beta chains below, sequenced in a study of T cell repertoires in cytomegalovirus infection. TCRdb itself ran the reads through MiXCR, one entry per CDR3 protein. Seen here are some 900,000 distinct CDR3 sequences, about 33% observed once, and the top ten hold 12%. The antigens for these receptors are not known. The sequencing used cultured CD8+ T cells from PBMCs, collected from culture after CMV antigen stimulation. The receptors originated from a human donor in good health (CMV status not recorded). Some clones in this sample may be carry-over from other donors' samples.

This clonotype was observed a few times. This rearrangement joins TRBV19 to TRBJ2-2; D is perhaps TRBD1 (6 bases). Germline lookup yields CDR1 LNHDA and CDR2 SQIVND (reference sequence). The CDR3 sequence is 15 residues long. Trimming removed 3 bases at V and 6 bases at J, with 14 bases between. The CDR3 protein is CASSISGAFPGELFF. DNA for the CDR3: TGTGCCAGTAGTATTTCAGGGGCCTTCCCCGGGGAGCTGTTTTTT.

The gene calls are TRBV7-2 and TRBJ2-3; D could derive from TRBD1 or TRBD2 (5 bases each). Looked up from germline, CDR1 is SGHTA and CDR2 is FQGNSA. Trimming cost V 6 bases and J 6 bases, with 16 bases left between them. The CDR3 runs to 14 residues. This CDR3 is CASRPGRPADTQYF. In DNA form, the CDR3 reads TGTGCCAGCAGGCCGGGACGGCCGGCGGATACGCAGTATTTT.

Turning to this clonotype: Possible read error: a much larger clone is one base away. J is TRBJ2-1 and V is TRBV7-9; D is perhaps TRBD2 (6 bases). The germline V gene encodes CDR1 SEHNR and CDR2 FQNEAQ (reference sequence). The CDR3 has 14 amino acids. CDR3 loop: CVGGVLAVYNEQFF. The CDR3 region has the DNA TGTGTCGGAGGGGTATTAGCGGTCTACAATGAGCAGTTCTTC.

This clonotype has only a few counts. This chain uses TRBV7-9 with TRBJ1-6; 8 bases are shared with TRBD1. V trimming: 2 bases; J trimming: 5 bases; junction bases outside the gene matches: 2. Germline CDR1 reads SEHNR; CDR2 reads FQNEAQ (reference sequence). The CDR3 length is 15 residues. CDR3 coding DNA: TGTGCCAGCAGCTTAATGGGACAGGATAATTCACCCCTCCACTTT. Protein sequence: CASSLMGQDNSPLHF.

This clonotype has only a few counts. J is TRBJ1-5 and V is TRBV12-3 or TRBV12-4; TRBD1 is a possible D gene (5 bases). The CDR3 is 15 residues long. V lost 1 base and J lost 5, with 12 bases in between. The CDR3 sequence: CASSLGSGPYQPQHF. The CDR3 DNA follows: TGTGCCAGCAGTTTAGGGTCAGGGCCTTATCAGCCCCAGCATTTT.

This clonotype was seen only a few times. The rearrangement links TRBV28 to TRBJ2-1; 11 bases match TRBD2. Germline V gene data show CDR1 as MDHEN and CDR2 as SYDVKM. CDR3 length: 16 amino acids. V was clipped by 6 bases and J by 10 bases; unmatched bases: 14. CDR3 amino acids: CASRPPRLAGLGEQFF. CDR3 sequence (DNA): TGTGCCAGCAGACCCCCCCGACTAGCGGGGCTTGGGGAGCAGTTCTTC. Drawing the rest from reference TRBV28 and TRBJ2-1, the complete variable domain is DVKVTQSSRYLVKRTGEKVFLECVQDMDHENMFWYRQDPGLGLRLIYFSYDVKMKEKGDIPEGYSVSREKKERFSLILESASTNQTSMYLCASRPPRLAGLGEQFFGPGTRLTVL.

The chain uses TRBV7-9 and TRBJ2-7; no definite D call. CDR1 SEHNR and CDR2 FQNEAQ come from the germline V gene (reference sequence). The CDR3 spans 13 residues. V shed 2 bases and J shed 4 bases, with 9 bases lying between them. The CDR3 loop reads CASSLSFWYEQYF. The CDR3 region has the DNA TGTGCCAGCAGCTTATCATTTTGGTACGAGCAGTACTTC.

This clonotype was recorded many times. The J gene is TRBJ1-1, the V gene TRBV12-3 or TRBV12-4; D remains ambiguous. Trimming took off 2 bases at V and 3 bases at J, with 10 bases between the two ends. The CDR3 consists of 14 residues. DNA for the CDR3: TGTGCCAGCAGTTTAACCCCAACAGACACTGAAGCTTTCTTT. It specifies CASSLTPTDTEAFF.

In this sample, this clonotype turned up a few times. V is TRBV19 and J is TRBJ1-6, with 7 bases lining up with TRBD1. V shed 7 bases, J shed 6 bases, and the junction held 6 bases outside the gene matches. The germline V gene has CDR1 LNHDA and CDR2 SQIVND (reference sequence). The CDR3 covers 14 residues. The DNA of the CDR3 is TGTGCCAGTACCGGGACAGAAGTTAATTCACCCCTCCACTTT. Its protein product is CASTGTEVNSPLHF.

Only a few counts were recorded for this clonotype. The junction does not match germline at one end; this may be a read error. The chain recombines TRBV7-7 with TRBJ2-5, with 7 bases aligning to TRBD1. The CDR3 has 13 amino acids. CDR1 is SSHAT, CDR2 FNYEAQ, per germline (reference sequence). This chain's CDR3 is CASSSGQKETQYF. The CDR3, as DNA: TGTGCTAGCAGCTCGGGACAGAAAGAGACCCAGTACTTC.

On this clonotype itself: One end of the junction does not line up with germline, which may come from a read error. The chain recombines TRBV7-7 with TRBJ2-1; 9 bases are a match to TRBD1. The CDR3 has 16 residues. Per the germline V gene, CDR1 is SSHAT and CDR2 is FNYEAQ (reference sequence). In DNA form, the CDR3 reads TGTGCTAGCAGCTTGGACAGGGGACCCTCCTACAATGAGCAGTTCTTC. Its protein product is CASSLDRGPSYNEQFF.

In this sample, this clonotype turned up many times. The chain is built from TRBV7-6 and TRBJ1-6, with TRBD1 matching over 9 bases. Germline CDR1 reads SGHVS; CDR2 reads FNYEAQ. V dropped 5 bases and J dropped 0; count of bases not matched to a gene: 5. There are 17 residues in the CDR3. The CDR3 protein is CASSRDRVFSYNSPLHF. CDR3 in DNA: TGTGCCAGCAGCCGGGACAGGGTTTTCTCCTATAATTCACCCCTCCACTTT.

The rearrangement links TRBV27 to TRBJ1-2, with TRBD1 as a possible D gene (6 bases). Germline V gene lookup returns CDR1 MNHEY and CDR2 SMNVEV (reference sequence). The V end was cut by 6 bases, the J end by 3 bases, with 17 bases between. There are 15 residues in the CDR3. The CDR3 DNA sequence: TGTGCCAGCAGAGAGGCAAGGCAGGGGCACTATGGCTACACCTTC. It is translated as CASREARQGHYGYTF.

The chain recombines TRBV19 with TRBJ2-5; D not resolved. Germline V gene data show CDR1 as LNHDA and CDR2 as SQIVND (reference sequence). The CDR3 consists of 15 residues. Deletions cut 3 bases from V and 0 bases from J, with 11 bases between. This CDR3 reads CASSIYGRNQETQYF. The CDR3 DNA reads TGTGCCAGTAGTATTTACGGGCGGAACCAAGAGACCCAGTACTTC.

This clonotype was observed a few times. The chain couples TRBV4-2 to TRBJ2-2, with TRBD1 matching over 9 bases. Germline loops: CDR1 LGHNA, CDR2 YNFKEQ. The V and J ends lost 4 bases and 5 bases, in that order; junction bases with no gene match: 8. CDR3 length: 16 residues. Written as DNA, the CDR3 is TGTGCCAGCAGCCCGCCCGGGACAGGGAAAACCGGGGAGCTGTTTTTT. As protein: CASSPPGTGKTGELFF.

The V call is TRBV6-2 or TRBV6-3, the J call TRBJ1-5; D is undetermined. Trimming removed 0 bases from V and 0 bases from J, with 3 bases in between. The CDR3 contains 14 residues. Germline CDR1 and CDR2: MNHEY and SVGEGT. The CDR3: CASSYSNSNQPQHF. The CDR3 DNA reads as TGTGCCAGCAGTTACTCGAATAGCAATCAGCCCCAGCATTTT.

The sample holds many counts of this clonotype. Here the CDR3 DNA reads TGTGCCAGCAGCCTAGGGGAGATGTTTCAAGACTTCTACGAGCAGTACTTC. Translation gives CASSLGEMFQDFYEQYF. V usage is TRBV7-6 and J usage is TRBJ2-7; D tentatively fits TRBD1 or TRBD2 (5 bases each). The CDR3 has 17 amino acids. Germline assignment: CDR1 SGHVS and CDR2 FNYEAQ. The V end was cut by 5 bases, the J end by 3 bases, with 23 bases between.

The chain joins TRBV6-1 to TRBJ2-1; D gene unclear. Germline assignment: CDR1 MNHNS and CDR2 SASEGT. This CDR3 region has 15 residues. The V end was cut by 5 bases, the J end by 0 bases, with 11 bases between. The CDR3 region is CASSLVLGSYNEQFF. As DNA, the CDR3 is TGTGCCAGCAGTTTAGTTTTGGGCTCCTACAATGAGCAGTTCTTC.

Regarding this clonotype: The junction departs from germline at one end; a sequencing error may be responsible. The rearrangement links TRBV11-2 to TRBJ2-3, with D possibly called TRBD1 or TRBD2 (6 bases each). Germline-derived CDR1 and CDR2 are SGHAT and FQNNGV. The CDR3 consists of 16 residues. CDR3 DNA: TGTGCCAGCACCTTAATAGGGGGAGGTGGGGCAGATACGCAGTATTTT. Translating it yields CASTLIGGGGADTQYF.

The chain carries TRBV3-1 and TRBJ2-5, with D perhaps matching TRBD1 or TRBD2 (5 bases each). The germline V and J ends were trimmed by 5 bases and 5 bases, with 18 bases remaining between them. The CDR3 spans 15 residues. Germline-derived CDR1 and CDR2 are LGHDT and YNNKEL (reference sequence). The CDR3 region is CASSALGTPKETQYF. As DNA, the CDR3 is TGTGCCAGCAGCGCCCTAGGGACGCCTAAGGAGACCCAGTACTTC.

The rearrangement uses TRBV6-6 and TRBJ2-3; 7 bases line up with TRBD1. The germline V gene has CDR1 MNHNY and CDR2 SVGAGI (reference sequence). V shed 5 bases and J 2 bases; nucleotides not matched to a gene: 10. CDR3 size: 16 residues. CDR3 amino acids: CASSLSTGDPTDTQYF. The CDR3 DNA reads as TGTGCCAGCAGTCTCTCTACAGGGGACCCCACAGATACGCAGTATTTT.

The chain carries TRBV27 and TRBJ2-1; the D gene is possibly TRBD1 (5 bases). Germline CDR1 reads MNHEY; CDR2 reads SMNVEV (reference sequence). This CDR3 is 16 amino acids long. V shed 4 bases and J shed 2 bases, with 15 bases lying between them. Written as DNA, the CDR3 is TGTGCCAGCAGTTCGACCGAGACAGTTCCCTACAATGAGCAGTTCTTC. Its translation is CASSSTETVPYNEQFF.

CDR3 sequence: CSARQGEIYEQYF. The CDR3, as DNA: TGCAGTGCCAGACAGGGCGAGATCTACGAGCAGTACTTC. The V call is TRBV20-1, the J call TRBJ2-7; 7 bases are shared with TRBD1. This CDR3 is built from 13 residues. Germline V gene sequence: CDR1 DFQATT, CDR2 SNEGSKA (reference sequence). With 6 bases clipped from V and 3 bases from J, the junction kept 8 bases outside the gene matches.

To note about this clonotype: The junction departs from the called germline gene at one end, perhaps through a read error. The chain links TRBV7-6 to TRBJ1-1; TRBD1 is a possible D gene (6 bases). There are 13 residues in the CDR3. In germline, CDR1 is SGHVS, CDR2 FNYEAQ. The CDR3 nucleotides read TGTGCCAGCTTAGGGGGGGCCAGCACTGAGGCTTTCTTT. Translation gives CASLGGASTEAFF. Full variable domain (missing parts from reference TRBV7-6 and TRBJ1-1): GAGVSQSPRYKVTKRGQDVALRCDPISGHVSLYWYRQALGQGPEFLTYFNYEAQQDKSGLPNDRFSAERPEGSISTLTIQRTEQRDSAMYRCASLGGASTEAFFGQGTRLTVV.

This clonotype appeared a single time. The chain recombines TRBV6-2 or TRBV6-3 with TRBJ2-5, with D hard to call. Trimming removed 5 bases from V and 2 bases from J, with 12 bases in between. Germline V gene sequence: CDR1 MNHEY, CDR2 SVGEGT. The CDR3 has 14 residues. This CDR3 reads CASSPWAPQETQYF. In DNA, the CDR3 is TGTGCCAGCAGTCCGTGGGCCCCGCAAGAGACCCAGTACTTC.

This clonotype was detected only a few times. The chain is built from TRBV12-3 or TRBV12-4 and TRBJ1-5; 9 nucleotides line up with TRBD1. The CDR3 is 14 residues long. J lost 7 bases, V lost 6 bases, and 7 bases had no gene match. The CDR3 is CASRRTGVRQPQHF. CDR3 sequence (DNA): TGTGCCAGCAGGCGGACAGGGGTAAGGCAGCCCCAGCATTTT.

As for this clonotype: This may come from a read error, since a much larger clone is one base off. The chain links TRBV4-1 to TRBJ1-2, with D possibly being TRBD1 (5 bases). The CDR3 has 12 amino acids. The germline CDR1 and CDR2 sequences are MGHRA and YSYEKL. CDR3 loop: CASSLLGGGYAF. The CDR3 DNA reads TGCGCCAGCAGCCTCCTTGGGGGTGGCTACGCCTTC.

Points on this clonotype: At one end the junction does not follow the germline gene, possibly because of a read error. The chain carries TRBV27 and TRBJ1-2; D is uncertain. The CDR3 covers 12 residues. Germline CDR1 and CDR2: MNHEY and SMNVEV (reference sequence). The CDR3 sequence is CASSPRGNGCTF. CDR3 DNA: TGTGCCAGCAGTCCCCGGGGAAATGGCTGCACCTTC.